This T cell receptor beta chain stems from a study of blood T cell repertoires in COVID-19. Across the study: Collection of acute and convalescent COVID-19 samples took place in the United States, Italy and Spain.

Original data processing: The assay estimated nucleated cells by amplifying reference gene primers. Assay used: immunoSEQ multiplex PCR; TCRdb lists only in-frame clones, some missing. The DNA gave D and trimming, while V, J and clone size come from that table. Here the sample spans around 150,000 clones, around 90% being singletons. The germline gives CDR1 KGHDR, CDR2 SFDVKD. Trimming removed 4 bases from V and 4 bases from J; junction bases left unmatched: 7. CDR3 size: 17 residues. Source material: peripheral blood. The chain recombines TRBV24-1 with TRBJ2-5; 14 bases align to TRBD2. The receptor was derived from a woman in her fifties or sixties who had recovered from COVID-19. CDR3 amino acids: CATSEPGLAGGAETQYF. In DNA form, the CDR3 reads TGTGCCACCAGTGAACCAGGACTAGCGGGGGGAGCAGAGACCCAGTACTTC.